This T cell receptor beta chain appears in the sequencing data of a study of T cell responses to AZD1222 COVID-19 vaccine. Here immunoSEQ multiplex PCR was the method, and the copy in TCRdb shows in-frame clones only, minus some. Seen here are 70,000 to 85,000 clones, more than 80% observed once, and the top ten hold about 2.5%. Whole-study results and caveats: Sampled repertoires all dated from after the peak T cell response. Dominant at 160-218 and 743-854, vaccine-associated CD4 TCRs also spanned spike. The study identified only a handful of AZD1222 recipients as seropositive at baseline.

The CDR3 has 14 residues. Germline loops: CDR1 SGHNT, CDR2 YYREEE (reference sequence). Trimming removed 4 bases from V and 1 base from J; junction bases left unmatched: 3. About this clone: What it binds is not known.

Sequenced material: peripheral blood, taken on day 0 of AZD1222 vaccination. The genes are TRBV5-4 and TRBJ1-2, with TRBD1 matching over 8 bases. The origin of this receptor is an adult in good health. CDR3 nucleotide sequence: TGTGCCAGCAGCGTTGGACAGGGTAACTATGGCTACACCTTC. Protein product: CASSVGQGNYGYTF.